Below, 26 T cell receptor beta chains from the same sample are listed, as sequenced in a study of T cells after yellow fever vaccination. TCRdb re-derived calls from the 5' RACE reads in MiXCR, one entry per CDR3 protein. The sample lists over 200,000 distinct CDR3 sequences, roughly 6.8% seen once, with around 1.1% in the top ten. The sample in question was CD4+ T cells sorted from PBMCs, obtained on the day of the yellow fever booster vaccination. All receptors come from a man aged 30 to 39 who received the YFV17D yellow fever vaccine.

The rearrangement links TRBV4-3 to TRBJ2-7; D tentatively reads TRBD1 or TRBD2 (5 bases each). V lost 6 bases and J 3 bases, leaving 18 bases between the germline ends. The CDR3 spans 15 residues. Germline-derived CDR1 and CDR2 are LGHNA and YSLEER. The CDR3 nucleotides are TGCGCCAGCAGTCATTCTCGGGGACCTATCTACGAGCAGTACTTC. Its translation is CASSHSRGPIYEQYF.

V usage is TRBV5-6 and J usage is TRBJ2-1; D unresolved. The CDR3 is 16 amino acids. With 0 bases removed from V and 7 bases from J, the gap between germline ends came to 17 bases. Germline V gene lookup returns CDR1 SGHDT and CDR2 YYEEEE. In nucleotides, the CDR3 is TGTGCCAGCAGCTTGGGGTATAAATCTTCTCTGAATGAGCAGTTCTTC. It codes for CASSLGYKSSLNEQFF.

The chain recombines TRBV12-3 or TRBV12-4 with TRBJ1-2; D might be TRBD1 (5 bases). Trimming stripped 3 bases from V and 4 bases from J, with 12 bases between. The CDR3 is 14 amino acids. This CDR3 is CASSFGWQGYGYTF. The CDR3 DNA reads as TGTGCCAGCAGTTTTGGGTGGCAGGGCTATGGCTACACCTTC.

This sequence joins TRBV29-1 and TRBJ2-5; no definite D call. V shed 3 bases and J shed 2 bases, with 13 bases lying between them. Looked up from germline, CDR1 is SQVTM and CDR2 is ANQGSEA. This CDR3 has 14 amino acids. In nucleotides, the CDR3 is TGCAGCGTTGACCACGGACGGCTACAAGAGACCCAGTACTTC. Its translation is CSVDHGRLQETQYF.

There are many counts of this clonotype. V usage is TRBV28 and J usage is TRBJ2-1; no definite D call. The CDR3 totals 10 residues. Germline CDR1 and CDR2: MDHEN and SYDVKM. Trimming left V 3 bases short and J 7 bases short, with 1 base between. The CDR3 DNA reads TGTGCCAGCAGTTTGAATGAGCAGTTCTTC. It translates to CASSLNEQFF.

This clonotype was seen at least ten times. The CDR3 nucleotides are TGTGCCATCAGTGAGTCCAGACAGTACGAGCAGTACTTC. Protein: CAISESRQYEQYF. The rearrangement links TRBV10-3 to TRBJ2-7, with D perhaps matching TRBD1 (5 bases). This CDR3 is built from 13 residues. V was pared by 0 bases and J by 4 bases, with 7 bases between. Per the germline V gene, CDR1 is ENHRY and CDR2 is SYGVKD.

This clonotype was counted at least ten times. The chain combines TRBV10-2 with TRBJ2-1; D may be TRBD1 or TRBD2 (5 bases each). V dropped 6 bases and J dropped 2 bases, with 8 bases sitting between them. Per germline, CDR1 WSHSY and CDR2 SAAADI. This CDR3 spans 13 amino acids. CDR3 amino acids: CASRQGPYNEQFF. As DNA, the CDR3 is TGCGCCAGCAGGCAGGGACCCTACAATGAGCAGTTCTTC.

With respect to this clonotype: This is likely a read error, given that the CDR3 carries no conserved phenylalanine or tryptophan at its end. The rearrangement joins TRBV5-1 to TRBJ2-1; no clear D. This CDR3 has 12 amino acids. The ends were cut back, 6 bases at V and 6 bases at J, with 10 bases in the middle. In germline, CDR1 is SGHRS, CDR2 YFSETQ. In DNA form, the CDR3 reads TGCGCCAGCATAGCCGGGTCCAATGAGCAGTTCCTC. Translation gives CASIAGSNEQFL.

This rearrangement joins TRBV20-1 to TRBJ2-7; D is undetermined. Trimming left V 6 bases short and J 2 bases short, with 8 bases between. The CDR3 spans 11 residues. Germline lookup yields CDR1 DFQATT and CDR2 SNEGSKA (reference sequence). This CDR3 is CSALQAYEQYF. CDR3 DNA sequence: TGCAGTGCCCTTCAGGCCTACGAGCAGTACTTC.

DNA for the CDR3: TGCAGTGCTAGAGCCTTCGAATCTAGCCGCTCCTACAATGAGCAGTTCTTC. Amino acid sequence: CSARAFESSRSYNEQFF. This chain uses TRBV20-1 with TRBJ2-1, with D maybe TRBD2 (5 bases). V gave up 1 base and J gave up 0 bases, with 16 bases separating them. Germline assignment: CDR1 DFQATT and CDR2 SNEGSKA (reference sequence). The CDR3 runs to 17 residues.

This chain links TRBV20-1 with TRBJ2-7; D is ambiguous. The length of the CDR3 is 12 residues. V lost 2 bases to trimming and J lost 0 bases, with 5 bases between them. Per the germline V gene, CDR1 is DFQATT and CDR2 is SNEGSKA (reference sequence). CDR3 protein: CSARPDSYEQYF. Written as DNA, the CDR3 is TGCAGTGCTAGACCCGACTCCTACGAGCAGTACTTC.

In its sample, this clonotype was seen many times. V usage is TRBV10-3 and J usage is TRBJ2-5; TRBD2 is a possible D gene (5 bases). Germline CDR1 reads ENHRY; CDR2 reads SYGVKD. This CDR3 contains 14 residues. The V end lost 2 bases, the J end lost 5 bases, and 12 bases lay between the germline ends. The chain's CDR3 is CAISEPGIGETQYF. The CDR3 DNA is TGTGCCATCAGTGAGCCGGGGATCGGCGAGACCCAGTACTTC.

The chain uses TRBV2 and TRBJ2-3; 8 bases match TRBD2. This CDR3 has 15 residues. Trimming removed 5 bases from V and 10 bases from J; junction bases left unmatched: 14. The V gene's germline CDR1 is SNHLY and CDR2 FYNNEI. DNA of the CDR3: TGTGCCAGCAGTAAGGAGGAAATAGCAGCGGGGGCGCAGTATTTT. Its protein is CASSKEEIAAGAQYF.

V is TRBV18 and J is TRBJ2-7; no reliable D call. The germline CDR1 and CDR2 sequences are KGHSH and LQKENI. The CDR3 consists of 16 residues. Trimming cost V 2 bases and J 1 base, with 15 bases left between them. The CDR3 DNA follows: TGTGCCAGCTCACCAACCGGGCCACAATTATCCTACGAGCAGTACTTC. Translating it yields CASSPTGPQLSYEQYF.

This sequence joins TRBV23-1 and TRBJ1-5, with unresolved D. TRBV23-1 is an open reading frame, and its role is uncertain. Trimming removed 7 bases from V and 4 bases from J, with 11 bases in between. This CDR3 is 13 amino acids long. The CDR3 nucleotides read TGCGCCAGCATTTGTAAACCAAATCAGCCCCAGCATTTT. It codes for CASICKPNQPQHF.

There are a few counts of this clonotype. This rearrangement joins TRBV12-3 or TRBV12-4 to TRBJ1-3, with TRBD1 matching over 7 bases. The V gene end was trimmed by 2 bases and the J gene end by 0 bases; junction bases not matched to a gene: 7. This CDR3 spans 17 amino acids. The chain's CDR3 is CASSLSRGRISGNTIYF. The CDR3 DNA follows: TGTGCCAGCAGTTTATCTAGGGGGCGGATCTCTGGAAACACCATATATTTT.

This clonotype was detected a few times. This chain joins TRBV20-1 and TRBJ2-2; D remains ambiguous. The V gene's germline CDR1 is DFQATT and CDR2 SNEGSKA (reference sequence). The ends were cut back, 2 bases at V and 2 bases at J, with 6 bases in the middle. This CDR3 region has 13 residues. The CDR3 here is CSARFENTGELFF. The CDR3 DNA follows: TGCAGTGCTAGATTTGAAAACACCGGGGAGCTGTTTTTT.

This clonotype came up many times. V gene TRBV6-5 combines with J gene TRBJ2-2; D may match TRBD1 or TRBD2 (5 bases each). There are 13 residues in the CDR3. Trimming took off 2 bases at V and 6 bases at J, with 7 bases between the two ends. Per the germline V gene, CDR1 is MNHEY and CDR2 is SVGAGI. In nucleotides, the CDR3 is TGTGCCAGCAGTTACGGGGGAGCCGGGGAGCTGTTTTTT. Translated, it gives CASSYGGAGELFF.

The chain couples TRBV9 to TRBJ1-1; possible D gene TRBD1, 5 bases. V shed 1 base and J shed 4 bases, with 20 bases lying between them. Per the germline V gene, CDR1 is SGDLS and CDR2 is YYNGEE. This CDR3 region has 17 residues. In DNA, the CDR3 is TGTGCCAGCAGCGTAAGAGCCACGGGGGTGGTCGGCACTGAAGCTTTCTTT. Translating gives CASSVRATGVVGTEAFF.

This clonotype was picked up a small number of times. The V gene is TRBV5-6, the J gene TRBJ2-7, with 9 bases aligning to TRBD1. This CDR3 spans 15 amino acids. Germline CDR1 reads SGHDT; CDR2 reads YYEEEE. V was clipped by 2 bases and J by 1 base; unmatched bases: 4. CDR3 nucleotides: TGTGCCAGCAGCTTTTACGGGACAGGGTCCTACGAGCAGTACTTC. Protein sequence: CASSFYGTGSYEQYF.

V gene TRBV4-3 combines with J gene TRBJ2-7, with D possibly TRBD1 on 7 matching bases. V was pared by 0 bases and J by 0 bases, with 12 bases between. Germline lookup yields CDR1 LGHNA and CDR2 YSLEER. CDR3 length equals 16 residues. The CDR3 reads CASSQDAGQFSYEQYF. The CDR3 nucleotides read TGCGCCAGCAGCCAAGATGCGGGACAGTTCTCCTACGAGCAGTACTTC.

This rearrangement joins TRBV20-1 to TRBJ2-3; TRBD1 agrees at 7 bases. Trimming took 4 bases from V and 0 from J; bases not matched to a gene: 4. Germline lookup yields CDR1 DFQATT and CDR2 SNEGSKA (reference sequence). The CDR3 spans 14 residues. This chain's CDR3 is CSAKGTVSTDTQYF. The CDR3 nucleotides are TGCAGTGCTAAAGGGACAGTTAGCACAGATACGCAGTATTTT.

The CDR3 nucleotides read TGTGCCAGCGGGCCCCAGTCCTACGAGCAGTACTTC. Amino acids: CASGPQSYEQYF. This sequence joins TRBV6-2 or TRBV6-3 and TRBJ2-7; D is ambiguous. The CDR3 is made up of 12 amino acids. The germline gives CDR1 MNHEY, CDR2 SVGEGT. Trimming took off 8 bases at V and 1 base at J, with 9 bases between the two ends.

This clonotype was recorded a few times. At one end the junction does not follow the germline gene, possibly because of a read error. The chain carries TRBV25-1 and TRBJ2-1; D unclear. Per the germline V gene, CDR1 is MGHDK and CDR2 is SYGVNS. The CDR3 length is 12 residues. The CDR3 bases are TGTGCCAGCAGTGACCATACATTAGACCTCAACTTC. Translation: CASSDHTLDLNF.

The CDR3 is CASSTSTSVGTQYF. The CDR3 DNA sequence: TGTGCCAGCAGCACATCCACTAGCGTTGGGACCCAGTACTTC. The rearrangement uses TRBV12-3 or TRBV12-4 and TRBJ2-5, with 7 bases aligning to TRBD2. J was trimmed by 7 bases and V by 6 bases; bases with no gene match: 11. This CDR3 is built from 14 residues.

This clonotype was observed many times. The chain employs TRBV20-1 and TRBJ1-5, with 7 bases fitting TRBD1. CDR1 is DFQATT, CDR2 SNEGSKA, per germline (reference sequence). Trimming took 3 bases from V and 6 from J; bases not matched to a gene: 5. CDR3 length: 13 amino acids. The CDR3 region is CSARPGGRQPQHF. The CDR3 DNA is TGCAGTGCTAGGCCAGGGGGACGTCAGCCCCAGCATTTT.